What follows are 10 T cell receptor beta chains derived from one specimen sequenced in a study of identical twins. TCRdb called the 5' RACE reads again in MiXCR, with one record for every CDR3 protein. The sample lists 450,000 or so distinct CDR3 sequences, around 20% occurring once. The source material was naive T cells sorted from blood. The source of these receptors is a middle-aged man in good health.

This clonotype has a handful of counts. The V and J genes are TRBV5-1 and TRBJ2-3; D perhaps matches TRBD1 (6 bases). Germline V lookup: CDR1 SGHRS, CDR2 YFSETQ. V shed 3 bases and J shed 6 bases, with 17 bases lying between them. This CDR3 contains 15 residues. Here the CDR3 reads CASSSDSLGVDTQYF. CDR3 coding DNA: TGCGCCAGCAGCTCGGACAGCTTGGGGGTGGATACGCAGTATTTT. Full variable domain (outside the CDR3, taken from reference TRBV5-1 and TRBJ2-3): KAGVTQTPRYLIKTRGQQVTLSCSPISGHRSVSWYQQTPGQGLQFLFEYFSETQRNKGNFPGRFSGRQFSNSRSEMNVSTLELGDSALYLCASSSDSLGVDTQYFGPGTRLTVL.

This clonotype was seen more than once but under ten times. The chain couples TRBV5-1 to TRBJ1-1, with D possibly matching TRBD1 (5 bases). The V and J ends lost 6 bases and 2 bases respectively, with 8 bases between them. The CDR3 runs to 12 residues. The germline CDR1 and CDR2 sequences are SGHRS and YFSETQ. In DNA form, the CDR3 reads TGCGCCAGCACGGACACAAACACTGAAGCTTTCTTT. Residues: CASTDTNTEAFF.

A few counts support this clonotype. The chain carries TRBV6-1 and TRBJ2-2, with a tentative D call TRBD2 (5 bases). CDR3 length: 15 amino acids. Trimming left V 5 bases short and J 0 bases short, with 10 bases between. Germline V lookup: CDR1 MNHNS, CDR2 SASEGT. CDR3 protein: CASSRTGTNTGELFF. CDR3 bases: TGTGCCAGCAGTCGTACCGGGACGAACACCGGGGAGCTGTTTTTT.

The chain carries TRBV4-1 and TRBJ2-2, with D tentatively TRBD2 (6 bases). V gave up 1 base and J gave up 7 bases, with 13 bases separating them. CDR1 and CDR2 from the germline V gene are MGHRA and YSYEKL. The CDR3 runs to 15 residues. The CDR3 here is CASSQVGGMDGELFF. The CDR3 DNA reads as TGCGCCAGCAGCCAAGTGGGGGGAATGGACGGGGAGCTGTTTTTT.

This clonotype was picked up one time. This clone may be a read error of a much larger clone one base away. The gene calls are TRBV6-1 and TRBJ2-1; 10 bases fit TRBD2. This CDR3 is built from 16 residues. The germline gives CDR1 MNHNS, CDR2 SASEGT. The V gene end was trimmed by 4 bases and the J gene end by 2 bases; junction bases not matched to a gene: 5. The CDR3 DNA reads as TGTGCCAGCAGTGGAATAGCGGGGGGCCCCTACAATGAGCAGTTCTTC. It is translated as CASSGIAGGPYNEQFF.

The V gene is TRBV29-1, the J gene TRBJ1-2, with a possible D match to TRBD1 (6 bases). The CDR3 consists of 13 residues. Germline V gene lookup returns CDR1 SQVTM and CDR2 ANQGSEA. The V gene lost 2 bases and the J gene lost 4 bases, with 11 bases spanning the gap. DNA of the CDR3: TGCAGCGTTGAACCCCGGGACACCTATGGCTACACCTTC. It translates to CSVEPRDTYGYTF.

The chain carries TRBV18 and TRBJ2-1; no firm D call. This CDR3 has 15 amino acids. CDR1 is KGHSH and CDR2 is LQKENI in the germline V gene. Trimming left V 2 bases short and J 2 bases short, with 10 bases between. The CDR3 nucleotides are TGTGCCAGCTCACCAACTCAGACTCCCTACAATGAGCAGTTCTTC. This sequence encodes CASSPTQTPYNEQFF.

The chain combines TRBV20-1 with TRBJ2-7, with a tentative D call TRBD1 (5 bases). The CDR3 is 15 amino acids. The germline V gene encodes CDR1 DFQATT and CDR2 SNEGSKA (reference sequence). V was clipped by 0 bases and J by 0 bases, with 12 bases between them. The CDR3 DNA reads TGCAGTGCTAGAGAGCAGGGCCCGAGCTCCTACGAGCAGTACTTC. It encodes CSAREQGPSSYEQYF.

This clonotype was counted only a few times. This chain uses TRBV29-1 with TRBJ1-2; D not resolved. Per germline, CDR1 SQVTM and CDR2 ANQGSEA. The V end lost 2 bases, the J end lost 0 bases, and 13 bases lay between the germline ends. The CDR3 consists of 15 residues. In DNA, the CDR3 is TGCAGCGTTGAAAATCTTGGGAGTCCTAACTATGGCTACACCTTC. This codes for CSVENLGSPNYGYTF.

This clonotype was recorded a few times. CDR3 in DNA: TGTGCCACCAGCAGATGGGACAGGGCTAACTATGGCTACACCTTC. It yields the protein CATSRWDRANYGYTF. The J gene is TRBJ1-2, the V gene TRBV15, with 9 bases identical to TRBD1. Looked up from germline, CDR1 is LNHNV and CDR2 is YYDKDF (reference sequence). The length of the CDR3 is 15 residues. V lost 2 bases to trimming and J lost 0 bases; unmatched junction nucleotides: 1.